This paragraph reports one T cell receptor (beta chain). The antigen is unknown. This sample is part of a study of OX40 agonist ivuxolimab in advanced cancers. The wider study: Ivuxolimab, an antibody that agonizes OX40 (CD134), was administered to the patients. Patients got intravenous ivuxolimab at 0.01 to 10 mg/kg every 2 weeks. Past anti-PD-1, anti-PD-L1 or anti-CTLA-4 therapy was accepted, and 40% had received some. Study conclusions and caveats: Relative to CD4+, CD8+ T cells held more expanded clones on average.

TCRdb keeps only in-frame clones here, not all; method: immunoSEQ multiplex PCR. In the table there are roughly 60,000 clones, about 82% of which are singletons. There are 16 residues in the CDR3. Per the germline V gene, CDR1 is MGHDK and CDR2 is SYGVNS. The V and J ends lost 1 base and 3 bases, in that order; junction bases with no gene match: 6. J is TRBJ2-3 and V is TRBV25-1, with 8 nucleotides matching TRBD1. This sample comprised CD4+ or CD8+ T cells sorted from blood, obtained in a trial of the OX40 agonist ivuxolimab. This receptor was identified in an adult with an advanced solid tumor such as melanoma, head and neck, liver or kidney cancer. The CDR3 loop reads CASSESKTGDTDTQYF. CDR3 DNA sequence: TGTGCCAGCAGTGAATCTAAGACAGGGGATACAGATACGCAGTATTTT.